This T cell receptor (beta chain) is drawn from a study of blood T cell repertoires in COVID-19. Study details: Italy, Spain and the United States were the sources of the convalescent and acute COVID-19 samples. T cells, B-cell-depleted T cells, or PBMCs supplied cDNA or gDNA.

Original data processing: Scientists estimated how many nucleated cells there were by amplifying reference gene primers. TCRdb's table, derived via immunoSEQ multiplex PCR, lists solely in-frame clones and lacks some. The D gene and trimming were derived from the DNA, and the V and J assignments and clone size from that table. This sample has about 78,000 clones; roughly 86% occur once, and the top ten carry about 5%. This clone was observed a single time. This CDR3 comprises 15 residues. Germline CDR1 and CDR2: MNHEY and SVGAGI. V lost 8 bases and J lost 2; bases outside the gene matches: 9. The chain carries TRBV6-5 and TRBJ2-3, with 8 bases fitting TRBD1. This sequence was found in a man aged 50 or older with active or convalescent COVID-19. The sample taken for sequencing was peripheral blood. The CDR3 region has the DNA TGTGCCAGCCTTCTTGACAGGGGTTCCACAGATACGCAGTATTTT. This encodes CASLLDRGSTDTQYF.